Listed below are T cell receptor beta chains from one sample, sequenced in a study of human T cells and chemical hapten exposure. From the RACE reads, TCRdb called clonotypes with MiXCR, one entry per CDR3 protein. Among approximately 80,000 distinct CDR3 sequences listed, about 7.5% were seen once. Source: whole blood, taken in connection with sensitization to the hapten diphenylcyclopropenone (DPC). The origin of the receptors is a young woman with alopecia areata. Some clones in this sample may be carry-over from other donors' samples. Both conserved end residues are part of each CDR3. The order of the fields is J gene, clone size, D gene, V gene, CDR3 DNA, CDR3 protein. A D gene is named only where the DNA matches it firmly. Expanded clones are given a class, and other clones once, few, many or no size at all.

TRBJ1-2 NA NA TRBV12-3/TRBV12-4 TGTGCCAGCAGTTTAGGTGGGTTCGGCAACTATGGCTACACCTTC CASSLGGFGNYGYTF
TRBJ2-3 many NA TRBV6-6 TGTGCCAGCGGGGTGTCAGATACGCAGTATTTT CASGVSDTQYF
TRBJ1-1 NA NA TRBV7-9 TGTGCCAGCCTACCCGATGGGACAACGAAAGCTTTCTTT CASLPDGTTKAFF
TRBJ2-3 NA NA TRBV5-1 TGCGCCAGCAAGTTCGTCGGGCCGCTGACGGATACGCAGTATTTT CASKFVGPLTDTQYF
TRBJ2-2 many NA TRBV7-2 TGTGCCAGCAGCCTAGGTCGTGACAGAAACACCGGGGAGCTGTTTTTT CASSLGRDRNTGELFF
TRBJ2-3 NA NA TRBV12-3/TRBV12-4 TGTGCCAGCAGTTTATCAAGAGGGGACCATACGCAGTATTTT CASSLSRGDHTQYF
TRBJ1-1 few NA TRBV11-2 TGTGCCAGCACCCCGGGTGTGGGAAAGCAAGCTTTCTTT CASTPGVGKQAFF
TRBJ1-2 many NA TRBV12-3/TRBV12-4 TGTGCCAGCAGTTTAGTTCCGTTTGGGGTCTATGGCTACACCTTC CASSLVPFGVYGYTF
TRBJ2-2 few NA TRBV5-1 TGCGCCAGCAGCCCCCAGGGAGGAACCGGGGAGCTGTTTTTT CASSPQGGTGELFF
TRBJ1-2 NA NA TRBV20-1 TGCAGTGCTAGAGATCAGGGACGATCCTATGGCTACACCTTC CSARDQGRSYGYTF
TRBJ2-5 NA TRBD1 TRBV30 TGTGCCTGGAGTTCAGACAGGGTGTCAGGGACCCAGTACTTC CAWSSDRVSGTQYF
TRBJ2-3 many TRBD1 TRBV29-1 TGCAGCGTTGAACCCTGGACAGGGGTCAGCACAGATACGCAGTATTTT CSVEPWTGVSTDTQYF
TRBJ1-1 NA NA TRBV18 TGTGCCAGCTCTCAACAAGCCCTGGGGACTGAAGCTTTCTTT CASSQQALGTEAFF
TRBJ2-1 many TRBD1 TRBV5-1 TGCGCCAGCAGCTTGGACAGGGGCAATGAGCAGTTCTTC CASSLDRGNEQFF
TRBJ2-3 NA NA TRBV2 TGTGCCACCCCGAAGGGCGGAAGAAGCACAGATACGCAGTATTTT CATPKGGRSTDTQYF
TRBJ2-2 many NA TRBV2 TGTGCCAGCAGTGTCCCTGGGTACACCGGGGAGCTGTTTTTT CASSVPGYTGELFF
TRBJ1-5 few TRBD1 TRBV5-6 TGTGCCAGCAGCTCCCAAGGGACAGGGGGCAGGCCCCAGCATTTT CASSSQGTGGRPQHF
TRBJ1-1 many TRBD1 TRBV28 TGTGCCAGCACCCGACAGGGAGGCGGTGAAGCTTTCTTT CASTRQGGGEAFF
TRBJ2-3 many NA TRBV7-9 TGTGCCAGCAGCCCCGTCGGGACAACTAGCACAGATACGCAGTATTTT CASSPVGTTSTDTQYF
TRBJ1-1 many NA TRBV7-9 TGTGCCAGCAGCTCCCCCTTGGGGATGAACACTGAAGCTTTCTTT CASSSPLGMNTEAFF
TRBJ2-7 NA TRBD1 TRBV7-3 TGTGCCAGCAGCTTAACGGACAGGGGATCCGACGAGCAGTACTTC CASSLTDRGSDEQYF
TRBJ2-7 many NA TRBV6-5 TGTGCCAGCGCCCCTGAGTGGGGGGTCGAGTACTTC CASAPEWGVEYF
TRBJ2-7 many NA TRBV10-3 TGTGCCATCAGTGGACTAGGTCCGTCCTACGAGCAGTACTTC CAISGLGPSYEQYF
TRBJ2-6 few NA TRBV25-1 TGTGCCAGCAGTGTCCCCGGGGAGAGATCTGGGGCCAACGTCCTGACTTTC CASSVPGERSGANVLTF
TRBJ2-7 many NA TRBV6-1 TGTGCCAGCAGTGAAGGGGAGTCCTCCTACGAGCAGTACTTC CASSEGESSYEQYF
TRBJ2-3 many NA TRBV6-6 TGTGCCAGCAGTTATACCTGGGAAGTTCCAGATACGCAGTATTTT CASSYTWEVPDTQYF
TRBJ1-2 few TRBD1 TRBV4-2 TGTGCCAGCAGCCTCGGGCGACAGGGGGCGGTTGGCTACACCTTC CASSLGRQGAVGYTF
TRBJ1-1 many TRBD1 TRBV29-1 TGCAGCGCCGGGACAGGCGACCGGAACACTGAAGCTTTCTTT CSAGTGDRNTEAFF
TRBJ1-1 few NA TRBV7-8 TGTGCCAGCAGCGTACAGATCATGAACACTGAAGCTTTCTTT CASSVQIMNTEAFF
TRBJ1-1 NA NA TRBV2 TGTGCCAGCAGTGAATTCCAGGCGAACACTGAAGCTTTCTTT CASSEFQANTEAFF
TRBJ2-1 many NA TRBV3-1 TGTGCCAGCAGCCCTGACCGGGACTTAAGTGACAATGAGCAGTTCTTC CASSPDRDLSDNEQFF
TRBJ1-2 NA NA TRBV6-1 TGTGCCAGCAGTGATATAAGCGTGGGGACACCCGGGTTC CASSDISVGTPGF
TRBJ2-1 few TRBD2 TRBV20-1 TGCAGTGCTATGCCCCCTAGCGGGGGGGCCCATGAGCAGTTCTTC CSAMPPSGGAHEQFF
TRBJ2-7 many TRBD1 TRBV19 TGTGCCAGTAGTATCCGGGACAGCTACGAGCAGTACTTC CASSIRDSYEQYF
TRBJ2-6 many NA TRBV19 TGTGCCAGTAGTATCGCCCTCGGCTCTGGGGCCAACGTCCTGACTTTC CASSIALGSGANVLTF
TRBJ1-1 NA TRBD1 TRBV30 TGTGCCTGGAGTGAGGGACAGGGGGAAACTTTCTTT CAWSEGQGETFF
TRBJ2-6 many NA TRBV20-1 TGCAGTGCTAGATCGGGGTCTGGGGCCAACGTCCTGACTTTC CSARSGSGANVLTF
TRBJ1-1 few NA TRBV19 TGTGCCAGTAGCCGGGGGAGACTGACGGGCGCTGAAGCTTTCTTT CASSRGRLTGAEAFF
TRBJ2-3 many NA TRBV5-4 TGTGCCAGCAGCCCGGAAGGCGGCACCACCACAGATACGCAGTATTTT CASSPEGGTTTDTQYF
TRBJ1-2 few NA TRBV6-5 TGTGCCAGCAGGCCCGACGGAAACTATGGCTACACCTTC CASRPDGNYGYTF
TRBJ1-1 NA NA TRBV6-6 TGTGCCAGCAGTTTCAGGGCGGAAAAAGCTTTCTTT CASSFRAEKAFF
TRBJ2-3 many NA TRBV18 TGTGCCAGCTCACCTCAAGGTGTAGCTAGCACAGATACGCAGTATTTT CASSPQGVASTDTQYF
TRBJ2-3 many NA TRBV27 TGTGCCAGCAGTTTCGTAGGGATCGGCACAGATACGCAGTATTTT CASSFVGIGTDTQYF
TRBJ2-3 NA TRBD1 TRBV20-1 TGCAGTGCCAGTACCGGGACAGGGGTTTCAGATACGCAGTATTTT CSASTGTGVSDTQYF
TRBJ2-4 NA NA TRBV6-1 TGTGCCAGCAGCCCCCAAGTGGGTGCGGCCAAAAACATTCAGTACTTC CASSPQVGAAKNIQYF